The 25 T cell receptor beta chains below all came from one sample that was sequenced in a study of long-term antiretroviral therapy in people with HIV (dated by TCRdb to between 2021 and 2024). The immunoSEQ hsTCRB v3.0 assay was used at survey level resolution for TRB variable region sequencing. TCRdb took over this immuneACCESS table, retaining in-frame rearrangements with V and J assigned. Such tables are incomplete; in checked studies, under half of the missing clones stem from an unresolved V gene, and the remainder is unexplained. This sample gives around 21,000 clones in total; roughly 84% of them show up just once. The top ten clones comprise 8.1% of the sample. The sequencing used unsorted PBMCs, collected at the start of antiretroviral therapy. The receptors derive from a man aged 50-60 years with HIV.

This chain connects TRBV5-1 to TRBJ2-7; D possibly corresponds to TRBD1 (6 bases). The CDR3 sequence is 15 residues long. Looked up from germline, CDR1 is SGHRS and CDR2 is YFSETQ. The V and J ends lost 4 bases and 1 base respectively, with 15 bases between them. For the CDR3, the DNA is TGCGCCAGCAGCCAAAGGACAGTTAGTTCCTACGAGCAGTACTTC. It is translated as CASSQRTVSSYEQYF.

This chain links TRBV4-3 with TRBJ2-2; 8 bases line up with TRBD2. Per germline, CDR1 LGHNA and CDR2 YSLEER. With 0 bases clipped from V and 8 bases from J, the junction kept 11 bases outside the gene matches. The CDR3 covers 17 residues. For the CDR3, the DNA is TGCGCCAGCAGCCAAGATGGGCGGGGGGAACGACCGGGGGAGCTGTTTTTT. Amino acid sequence: CASSQDGRGERPGELFF.

This chain links TRBV28 with TRBJ2-1; D tentatively reads TRBD1 or TRBD2 (5 bases each). The V gene's germline CDR1 is MDHEN and CDR2 SYDVKM. This CDR3 comprises 17 residues. The V end lost 1 base, the J end lost 0 bases, and 13 bases lay between the germline ends. The DNA for the CDR3 is TGTGCCAGCAGTTTATCCGTGGGGGTAAGCTCCTACAATGAGCAGTTCTTC. Protein: CASSLSVGVSSYNEQFF.

The chain is built from TRBV5-1 and TRBJ2-7; TRBD1 matches at 10 bases. V shed 0 bases, J shed 4 bases, and the junction held 4 bases outside the gene matches. The CDR3 loop spans 15 amino acids. The V gene's germline CDR1 is SGHRS and CDR2 YFSETQ. This CDR3 reads CASSLGGQGSYEQYF. The CDR3 nucleotides read TGCGCCAGCAGCTTGGGGGGACAGGGGTCATACGAGCAGTACTTC.

This clone was observed a single time. The V and J genes are TRBV19 and TRBJ1-1; D is perhaps TRBD1 (5 bases). The germline CDR1 and CDR2 sequences are LNHDA and SQIVND (reference sequence). The CDR3 totals 15 residues. V shed 1 base and J shed 4 bases, with 13 bases lying between them. The CDR3 bases are TGTGCCAGTAGTATAGTTAGCAGGGCGGGCACTGAAGCTTTCTTT. Protein sequence: CASSIVSRAGTEAFF.

J is TRBJ2-7 and V is TRBV30; 8 bases are shared with TRBD1. The germline CDR1 and CDR2 sequences are GTSNPN and SVGIG (reference sequence). The CDR3 covers 13 residues. V shed 1 base, J shed 6 bases, and the junction held 5 bases outside the gene matches. CDR3 sequence reads: CAWSAGGLPEQYF. The CDR3 region has the DNA TGTGCCTGGAGTGCAGGGGGCCTCCCCGAGCAGTACTTC.

The sample holds one count of this clone. The chain has TRBV10-1 and TRBJ1-5; the D gene is possibly TRBD1 (6 bases). The CDR3 is made up of 14 amino acids. Trimming shortened V by 4 bases and J by 1 base, and 8 bases separated the two germline ends. Looked up from germline, CDR1 is WNHNN and CDR2 is SYGVQD (reference sequence). CDR3 DNA sequence: TGCGCCAGCAGTGCAGGGGACAGCAATCAGCCCCAGCATTTT. The encoded protein is CASSAGDSNQPQHF.

The V gene is TRBV13, the J gene TRBJ1-2; D not certain. The CDR3 spans 15 residues. Germline V gene lookup returns CDR1 PRHDT and CDR2 FYEKMQ (reference sequence). V shed 2 bases and J shed 0 bases, with 10 bases lying between them. The CDR3 DNA reads TGTGCCAGCAGCTTAACGTACAGTGCTAACTATGGCTACACCTTC. Protein product: CASSLTYSANYGYTF.

This clone was counted once. The V gene is TRBV9, the J gene TRBJ1-3, with D unclear. CDR1 SGDLS and CDR2 YYNGEE come from the germline V gene. The CDR3 runs to 15 residues. V lost 2 bases and J 2 bases, leaving 11 bases between the germline ends. The CDR3, as DNA: TGTGCCAGCAGCGTCAGTTGGGGAGCTGGAAACACCATATATTTT. Residues: CASSVSWGAGNTIYF.

This clone was counted only a few times. The chain uses TRBV4-3 and TRBJ2-3, with 12 bases fitting TRBD2. The germline CDR1 and CDR2 sequences are LGHNA and YSLEER. CDR3 length equals 16 residues. J gave up 3 bases and V 0 bases, and 1 base lay outside the gene matches. DNA for the CDR3: TGCGCCAGCAGCCAAGAACTAGCGGGAGGAACAGATACGCAGTATTTT. Its protein product is CASSQELAGGTDTQYF.

Here the CDR3 DNA reads TGTGCCAGCAGTGAACCCCTCGTAGCGGGGGCCCCTTTCTCCTACAATGAGCAGTTCTTC. Its protein is CASSEPLVAGAPFSYNEQFF. V gene TRBV6-1 combines with J gene TRBJ2-1; 9 nucleotides align to TRBD2. The CDR3 spans 20 residues. Germline-derived CDR1 and CDR2 are MNHNS and SASEGT. The J segment lost 0 bases and the V segment lost 2 bases, leaving 14 bases of the junction unmatched.

V usage is TRBV10-3 and J usage is TRBJ1-1, with no clear D. Between the trimmed V and J ends, which lost 0 bases and 1 base, there was a span of 0 bases. The CDR3 runs 12 residues. The germline gives CDR1 ENHRY, CDR2 SYGVKD. The CDR3 is CAISESNTEAFF. As DNA, the CDR3 is TGTGCCATCAGTGAGTCGAACACTGAAGCTTTCTTT.

The rearrangement links TRBV10-1 to TRBJ2-3; D ambiguous. V was pared by 2 bases and J by 0 bases, with 21 bases between. The germline V gene encodes CDR1 WNHNN and CDR2 SYGVQD (reference sequence). The length of the CDR3 is 19 residues. The CDR3 loop is CASSEEAGVPATSTDTQYF. The CDR3 nucleotides are TGCGCCAGCAGTGAGGAGGCAGGCGTCCCAGCTACTAGCACAGATACGCAGTATTTT.

The chain joins TRBV27 to TRBJ2-7; TRBD1 matches 9 bases. CDR1 MNHEY and CDR2 SMNVEV come from the germline V gene (reference sequence). The V and J ends lost 4 bases and 6 bases, in that order; junction bases with no gene match: 13. The length of the CDR3 is 16 residues. For the CDR3, the DNA is TGTGCCAGCAGTTCCTCTGCGGGGACAGGGTCTCGCGAGCAGTACTTC. Protein product: CASSSSAGTGSREQYF.

The J gene is TRBJ2-1, the V gene TRBV29-1; D might be TRBD1 (6 bases). V was pared by 1 base and J by 4 bases, with 8 bases between. CDR1 is SQVTM and CDR2 is ANQGSEA in the germline V gene. The length of the CDR3 is 13 residues. CDR3 protein: CSVEGTVYNEQFF. The CDR3 DNA sequence: TGCAGCGTTGAAGGGACAGTATACAATGAGCAGTTCTTC.

This clone was detected only once. V gene TRBV6-5 combines with J gene TRBJ2-7, with 11 positions matching TRBD2. The CDR3 is made up of 16 amino acids. Trimming cost V 4 bases and J 4 bases; bases outside gene matches: 9. Germline CDR1 reads MNHEY; CDR2 reads SVGAGI. The CDR3 loop is CASSSPPSGRFYEQYF. The CDR3 DNA is TGTGCCAGCAGTTCCCCCCCTAGCGGGAGGTTTTACGAGCAGTACTTC.

The chain is built from TRBV2 and TRBJ1-5; D remains unclear. Per germline, CDR1 SNHLY and CDR2 FYNNEI. The CDR3 length is 14 residues. Trimming removed 4 bases from V and 0 bases from J, with 7 bases in between. Here the CDR3 reads CASSVGYSNQPQHF. The CDR3 region has the DNA TGTGCCAGCAGTGTAGGCTATAGCAATCAGCCCCAGCATTTT.

V is TRBV6-1 and J is TRBJ2-5, with 8 nucleotides matching TRBD1. The CDR3 is 16 amino acids. Germline assignment: CDR1 MNHNS and CDR2 SASEGT. Trimming removed 3 bases from V and 1 base from J; junction bases left unmatched: 7. In DNA, the CDR3 is TGTGCCAGCAGTGATCTGGCAGGGGGCCCCCAAGAGACCCAGTACTTC. It specifies CASSDLAGGPQETQYF.

This rearrangement joins TRBV28 to TRBJ1-2; D remains unclear. Trimming took off 2 bases at V and 4 bases at J, with 11 bases between the two ends. The germline CDR1 and CDR2 sequences are MDHEN and SYDVKM. The CDR3 contains 14 residues. The CDR3 protein is CASSLIKTAYGYTF. The CDR3 DNA reads TGTGCCAGCAGTTTAATTAAAACGGCCTATGGCTACACCTTC.

This clone was seen a few times. The rearrangement uses TRBV2 and TRBJ1-5; D may be TRBD1 (5 bases). Trimming pared 2 bases from V and 6 bases from J, leaving 11 bases between. This CDR3 has 14 residues. Per the germline V gene, CDR1 is SNHLY and CDR2 is FYNNEI. The CDR3 protein is CASSERGAVQPQHF. CDR3 nucleotides: TGTGCCAGCAGTGAAAGGGGCGCGGTTCAGCCCCAGCATTTT.

This clone was seen once. This chain links TRBV9 with TRBJ2-1; 10 positions match TRBD2. Germline V lookup: CDR1 SGDLS, CDR2 YYNGEE. The junction had 11 bases not matched to a gene; V was cut back by 4 bases and J by 7 bases. The CDR3 is 16 amino acids. CDR3 bases: TGTGCCAGCAGCATAGGGCTAGCGGGAGACGGGAATGAGCAGTTCTTC. It specifies CASSIGLAGDGNEQFF.

V usage is TRBV28 and J usage is TRBJ2-2; D ambiguous. This CDR3 contains 14 residues. Germline CDR1 and CDR2: MDHEN and SYDVKM. Trimming took off 3 bases at V and 0 bases at J, with 5 bases between the two ends. The CDR3 DNA is TGTGCCAGCAGTTTCGTTTCGAACACCGGGGAGCTGTTTTTT. Protein: CASSFVSNTGELFF.

The rearrangement joins TRBV19 to TRBJ1-3, with TRBD1 matching over 8 bases. This CDR3 comprises 16 residues. Germline V gene lookup returns CDR1 LNHDA and CDR2 SQIVND (reference sequence). The V segment lost 11 bases and the J segment 2 bases; nucleotides outside the gene matches: 14. The CDR3 reads CAASRDRLGAGNTIYF. The CDR3 nucleotides are TGTGCCGCTTCCCGGGACAGGTTGGGGGCTGGAAACACCATATATTTT.

The chain recombines TRBV4-3 with TRBJ1-2; 10 bases match TRBD1. CDR1 is LGHNA and CDR2 is YSLEER in the germline V gene. With V trimmed by 0 bases and J by 5 bases, 9 bases remained unmatched. This CDR3 contains 17 residues. CDR3 in DNA: TGCGCCAGCAGCCAAGATCTTTCCGGGACAGGGGTATATGGCTACACCTTC. It codes for CASSQDLSGTGVYGYTF.

This clone came up once. V and J are TRBV4-1 and TRBJ2-6; D is ambiguous. V was shortened by 3 bases and J by 4 bases, with 7 bases between the two germline ends. Germline CDR1 and CDR2: MGHRA and YSYEKL. The CDR3 totals 14 residues. CDR3 sequence (DNA): TGCGCCAGCAGCCAGCTGCTCGGGGCCAACGTCCTGACTTTC. It yields the protein CASSQLLGANVLTF.